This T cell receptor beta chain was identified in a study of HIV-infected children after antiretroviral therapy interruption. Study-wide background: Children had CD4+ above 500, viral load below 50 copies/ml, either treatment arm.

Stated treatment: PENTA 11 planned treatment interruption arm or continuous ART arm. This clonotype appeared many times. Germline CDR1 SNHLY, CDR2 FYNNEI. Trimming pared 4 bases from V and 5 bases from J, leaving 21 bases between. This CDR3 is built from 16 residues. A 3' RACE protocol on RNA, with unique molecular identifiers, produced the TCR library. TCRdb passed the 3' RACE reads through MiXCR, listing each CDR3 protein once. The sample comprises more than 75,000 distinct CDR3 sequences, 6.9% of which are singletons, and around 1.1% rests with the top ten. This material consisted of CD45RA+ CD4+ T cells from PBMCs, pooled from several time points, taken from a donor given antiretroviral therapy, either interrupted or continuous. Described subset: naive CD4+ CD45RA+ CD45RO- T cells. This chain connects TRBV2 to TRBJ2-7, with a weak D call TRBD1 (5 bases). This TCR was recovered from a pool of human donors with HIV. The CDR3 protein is CASSVQAGRGWDEQYF. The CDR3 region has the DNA TGTGCCAGCAGTGTGCAGGCAGGTAGGGGATGGGACGAGCAGTACTTC.